This is a list of T cell receptor beta chains from one sample in a study of blood T cell repertoires in COVID-19. Assay used: immunoSEQ multiplex PCR; TCRdb lists only in-frame clones, some missing. The sample lists a few hundred thousand clones; more than 75% were seen once. Sequenced sample: PBMCs or T cells enriched from blood (not recorded which). These TCRs come from a woman between 18 and 30 years old who had recovered from COVID-19. Each CDR3 is given with its conserved first and last residue. D genes are given only for firm matches. Not all rows give a size; the values are once, few, many and, for expanded clones, a class.

CDR3 length	D gene	clone size	J gene	V gene	CDR3 protein	CDR3 DNA
15	.	few	TRBJ2-5	TRBV4-1	CASSQFTGGAETQYF	TGCGCCAGCAGCCAGTTTACGGGGGGCGCGGAGACCCAGTACTTC
13	.	.	TRBJ1-5	TRBV7-8	CASSYGSNQPQHF	TGTGCCAGCAGCTACGGGAGCAATCAGCCCCAGCATTTT
14	TRBD2	few	TRBJ2-7	TRBV5-1	CASSNAGGPNEQYF	TGCGCCAGCAGTAATGCGGGGGGGCCCAACGAGCAGTACTTC
15	.	.	TRBJ1-2	TRBV5-8	CASSLYGQRYYGYTF	TGTGCCAGCAGCTTGTATGGACAGCGCTACTATGGCTACACCTTC
16	.	few	TRBJ2-5	TRBV7-2	CASSLAPFNPQETQYF	TGTGCCAGCAGCTTAGCCCCGTTTAATCCCCAAGAGACCCAGTACTTC
13	.	few	TRBJ1-2	TRBV6-5	CASSRGRDYGYTF	TGTGCCAGCAGTCGGGGGAGGGACTATGGCTACACCTTC
14	TRBD2	once	TRBJ2-2	TRBV25-1	CASRLAGNTGELFF	TGTGCCAGCCGACTAGCGGGCAACACCGGGGAGCTGTTTTTT
18	.	many	TRBJ1-3	TRBV5-5	CASSSRPQFGLGRNTIYF	TGTGCCAGCAGCTCCAGACCCCAGTTCGGACTTGGTAGAAACACCATATATTTT
15	TRBD1	.	TRBJ2-1	TRBV7-2	CASSSGQGYYNEQFF	TGTGCCAGCAGCTCGGGACAGGGGTACTACAATGAGCAGTTCTTC
11	.	.	TRBJ2-1	TRBV7-9	CASSYINEQFF	TGTGCCAGCAGCTATATTAATGAGCAGTTCTTC
14	TRBD1	.	TRBJ2-7	TRBV6-5	CASGQGSLYYEQYF	TGTGCCAGCGGACAGGGTTCTCTCTACTACGAGCAGTACTTC
16	.	.	TRBJ2-7	TRBV7-8	CASSSPGTTSSYEQYF	TGTGCCAGCAGCTCGCCTGGAACTACGAGCTCCTACGAGCAGTACTTC
14	.	.	TRBJ1-2	TRBV7-2	CASSLNRGTYGYTF	TGTGCCAGCAGCTTAAATAGGGGTACCTATGGCTACACCTTC
14	.	.	TRBJ1-2	TRBV3-1/TRBV3-2	CASSQDLDYQSYTF	TGTGCCAGCAGCCAAGATCTAGATTATCAGAGCTACACCTTC
14	.	.	TRBJ1-1	TRBV18	CASSPKGRDGGAFF	TGTGCCAGCTCACCAAAGGGGAGAGACGGGGGAGCTTTCTTT
15	TRBD1	.	TRBJ1-5	TRBV5-6	CASSSSTGWDQPQHF	TGTGCCAGCAGCTCTTCGACAGGGTGGGATCAGCCCCAGCATTTT
15	.	.	TRBJ1-2	TRBV4-2	CASSLGAEANYGYTF	TGTGCCAGCAGCCTGGGGGCGGAAGCTAACTATGGCTACACCTTC
15	.	.	TRBJ2-7	TRBV6-5	CASRQSPRSFYEQYF	TGTGCCAGCAGACAGTCGCCACGATCCTTCTACGAGCAGTACTTC
15	.	few	TRBJ1-1	TRBV11-2	CASSLAGNLNTEAFF	TGTGCCAGCAGCTTGGCCGGGAATTTGAACACTGAAGCTTTCTTT
14	TRBD1	.	TRBJ2-5	TRBV28	CASSPTGTPETQYF	TGTGCCAGCAGTCCGACAGGGACACCAGAGACCCAGTACTTC
12	.	.	TRBJ1-1	TRBV5-1	CASSLRGSEAFF	TGCGCCAGCAGCTTGAGGGGAAGTGAAGCTTTCTTT
12	TRBD1	.	TRBJ2-1	TRBV7-3	CASSLGRGHMFF	TGTGCCAGCAGCTTGGGTAGGGGGCATATGTTCTTC
15	TRBD2	.	TRBJ2-7	TRBV28	CASSLGTSGSYEQYF	TGTGCCAGCAGTTTAGGGACTAGCGGCTCCTACGAGCAGTACTTC
15	.	once	TRBJ1-6	TRBV3-1/TRBV3-2	CASSQARGSGSPLHF	TGTGCCAGCAGCCAAGCCAGGGGCAGCGGTTCACCCCTCCACTTT
15	TRBD1	.	TRBJ1-6	TRBV5-4	CASSLARQGGSPLHF	TGTGCCAGCAGCTTGGCCCGACAGGGGGGTTCACCCCTCCACTTT
12	.	.	TRBJ2-7	TRBV11-2	CASRAAPEGQYF	TGTGCCAGCAGGGCAGCTCCTGAGGGGCAGTACTTC
10	.	.	TRBJ1-2	TRBV2	CASTGLGYTF	TGTGCCAGCACAGGTCTTGGCTACACCTTC
14	TRBD1	.	TRBJ2-7	TRBV4-1	CASSAGTGDYEQYF	TGCGCCAGCAGCGCCGGGACAGGGGACTACGAGCAGTACTTC
14	.	.	TRBJ1-2	TRBV15	CATSREGRGFGYTF	TGTGCCACCAGCAGAGAGGGCAGGGGCTTTGGCTACACCTTC
11	.	.	TRBJ1-2	TRBV20-1	CSASYPSGYTF	TGCAGTGCCTCCTACCCAAGTGGCTACACCTTC
18	.	.	TRBJ2-6	TRBV4-3	CASSQDWEFTSGANVLTF	TGCGCCAGCAGCCAAGATTGGGAGTTTACCTCTGGGGCCAACGTCCTGACTTTC
13	TRBD1	.	TRBJ1-4	TRBV6-1	CASLQGAWEKLFF	TGTGCCAGCTTACAGGGGGCTTGGGAAAAACTGTTTTTT
14	TRBD1	.	TRBJ2-7	TRBV7-9	CASSVPGQIYEQYF	TGTGCCAGCAGCGTCCCGGGACAGATATACGAGCAGTACTTC
15	.	.	TRBJ1-1	TRBV5-1	CASSLAGPGNNEAFF	TGCGCCAGCAGCTTGGCAGGACCGGGGAACAATGAAGCTTTCTTT
15	TRBD2	.	TRBJ2-7	TRBV27	CASSLLQGLAGGLYF	TGTGCCAGCAGTTTATTACAGGGACTAGCGGGGGGGCTGTACTTC
14	TRBD1	.	TRBJ1-6	TRBV4-2	CASSKTGDNSPLHF	TGTGCCAGCAGCAAGACAGGGGACAATTCACCCCTCCACTTT
14	TRBD1	.	TRBJ1-1	TRBV2	CASSIDRGTTEAFF	TGTGCCAGCAGTATAGACAGGGGGACCACTGAAGCTTTCTTT
16	.	.	TRBJ1-3	TRBV5-4	CASSLDRLSSGNTIYF	TGTGCCAGCAGCTTGGATCGGTTAAGCTCTGGAAACACCATATATTTT
13	TRBD1	.	TRBJ1-2	TRBV6-5	CASSYSGQYGYTF	TGTGCCAGCAGTTACTCGGGACAGTATGGCTACACCTTC
13	TRBD1	.	TRBJ1-1	TRBV18	CASSRQGNTEAFF	TGTGCCAGCTCACGACAGGGGAACACTGAAGCTTTCTTT
15	.	.	TRBJ2-7	TRBV4-1	CASSQEGQATYEQYF	TGCGCCAGCAGCCAAGAGGGCCAGGCAACCTACGAGCAGTACTTC
13	.	once	TRBJ1-2	TRBV7-6	CASSLSEGYGYTF	TGTGCCAGCAGCTTATCAGAGGGCTATGGCTACACCTTC
14	TRBD2	.	TRBJ2-5	TRBV9	CASSRLAGTETQYF	TGTGCCAGCAGCCGACTAGCGGGGACGGAGACCCAGTACTTC
13	.	few	TRBJ1-4	TRBV2	CASEPLRGEKLFF	TGTGCCAGCGAGCCTTTGAGAGGTGAAAAACTGTTTTTT
14	.	.	TRBJ1-1	TRBV6-5	CASSYLTGNTEAFF	TGTGCCAGCAGTTACCTCACAGGGAACACTGAAGCTTTCTTT
15	.	.	TRBJ2-2	TRBV5-5	CASSGGTSRTGELFF	TGTGCCAGCAGCGGCGGGACCTCTAGGACCGGGGAGCTGTTTTTT
15	.	once	TRBJ1-1	TRBV21-1	CASAARVTENTEAFF	TGTGCCAGCGCCGCAAGGGTGACAGAGAACACTGAAGCTTTCTTT
12	.	.	TRBJ1-2	TRBV29-1	CSVVWENYGYTF	TGCAGCGTTGTATGGGAGAACTATGGCTACACCTTC
14	.	.	TRBJ2-5	TRBV11-2	CASTPPQGRETQYF	TGTGCCAGCACCCCGCCCCAGGGGCGAGAGACCCAGTACTTC
14	.	.	TRBJ1-2	TRBV7-3	CASSLGQGKSDFTF	TGTGCCAGCAGCTTAGGGCAGGGGAAAAGCGATTTCACCTTC
13	.	once	TRBJ1-2	TRBV28	CASSFAGTYGYTF	TGTGCCAGCAGTTTTGCGGGTACCTATGGCTACACCTTC
17	.	.	TRBJ1-6	TRBV9	CASSPEGYGGASSPLHF	TGTGCCAGCAGCCCCGAGGGGTATGGGGGGGCCAGCTCACCCCTCCACTTT
14	.	.	TRBJ1-5	TRBV19	CASSERGVNQPQHF	TGTGCCAGTTCTGAGCGGGGCGTCAATCAGCCCCAGCATTTT
14	.	.	TRBJ1-2	TRBV9	CASSVGRGLYPGSF	TGTGCCAGCAGCGTAGGACGAGGCCTGTACCCAGGGTCCTTC
13	.	.	TRBJ2-3	TRBV3-1/TRBV3-2	CASSAYSTDTQYF	TGTGCCAGCAGCGCCTATAGCACAGATACGCAGTATTTT
13	TRBD1	.	TRBJ1-2	TRBV12-3/TRBV12-4	CASTPGQDYGYTF	TGTGCCAGCACCCCAGGACAGGACTATGGCTACACCTTC
15	.	few	TRBJ1-1	TRBV5-1	CASSLGSYMNTEAFF	TGCGCCAGCAGCTTGGGCAGTTACATGAACACTGAAGCTTTCTTT